Shown below are 19 T cell receptor beta chains from a single sample sequenced in a study of CD8+ T cells in alopecia areata. Isolated RNA was reverse transcribed into cDNA used as the sequencing template. Clones were read by immunoSEQ multiplex PCR, and TCRdb kept only the in-frame ones, dropping some. The repertoire consists of about 300,000 clones, with 58% occurring once and the leading ten covering under 2%. The treatment: oral pan-JAK inhibitor, 5-10 mg twice daily. The sample was CD4+ T cells sorted from blood, taken at week 24, from a patient treated with tofacitinib. The receptors derive from a human donor with alopecia areata.

V is TRBV12-5 and J is TRBJ1-6; 7 nucleotides agree with TRBD1. CDR1 and CDR2 (germline): LGHNT, FRNRAP. V was pared by 7 bases and J by 14 bases, with 11 bases of the junction left unmatched. The CDR3 is 13 residues long. The CDR3 loop is CASVDRVPSALHF. The CDR3 DNA reads TGTGCTAGTGTAGACAGGGTCCCGTCTGCCCTCCACTTT.

The chain links TRBV7-2 to TRBJ1-6; 7 bases agree with TRBD1. There are 15 residues in the CDR3. The ends lost 5 bases at V and 7 bases at J; junction bases unmatched: 8. Germline V gene data show CDR1 as SGHTA and CDR2 as FQGNSA. For the CDR3, the DNA is TGTGCCAGCAGCGGAGACAGGGACACAAATTCACCCCTCCACTTT. Its translation is CASSGDRDTNSPLHF.

This chain connects TRBV19 to TRBJ2-5; perhaps TRBD1 as D (7 bases). Germline V gene sequence: CDR1 LNHDA, CDR2 SQIVND (reference sequence). V was clipped by 5 bases and J by 2 bases, with 21 bases between them. The CDR3 sequence is 17 residues long. The CDR3 DNA follows: TGTGCCAGTAGTCCCCACAGGGGAAGGGGGAGGCAAGAGACCCAGTACTTC. Amino acid sequence: CASSPHRGRGRQETQYF.

This clone appeared a few times. V usage is TRBV5-6 and J usage is TRBJ2-1; 9 nucleotides match TRBD2. The CDR3 sequence is 14 residues long. The ends lost 4 bases at V and 8 bases at J; junction bases unmatched: 7. Germline loops: CDR1 SGHDT, CDR2 YYEEEE. In DNA form, the CDR3 reads TGTGCCAGCAGCGCACGACTAGCGGCTGATGAGCAGTTCTTC. Its protein is CASSARLAADEQFF.

This chain links TRBV6-5 with TRBJ1-1, with D tentatively TRBD1 (5 bases). Germline V lookup: CDR1 MNHEY, CDR2 SVGAGI. The CDR3 loop spans 15 amino acids. V was pared by 2 bases and J by 4 bases, with 14 bases between. The CDR3 sequence is CASSYGSGAITEAFF. DNA of the CDR3: TGTGCCAGCAGTTACGGGTCTGGGGCAATCACTGAAGCTTTCTTT.

This clone was found a few times. The rearrangement uses TRBV5-1 and TRBJ2-3, with a weak D call TRBD1 (6 bases). The CDR3 runs 14 residues. The germline V gene has CDR1 SGHRS and CDR2 YFSETQ. Trimming left V 5 bases short and J 2 bases short, with 12 bases between. In DNA, the CDR3 is TGCGCCAGCAGGACAAGGGGACACACAGATACGCAGTATTTT. As protein: CASRTRGHTDTQYF.

This clone was seen more than once but under ten times. V is TRBV5-6 and J is TRBJ2-6, with D tentatively TRBD1 (5 bases). The CDR3 contains 17 residues. The germline V gene encodes CDR1 SGHDT and CDR2 YYEEEE. The germline V and J ends were trimmed by 0 bases and 0 bases, with 10 bases remaining between them. CDR3 in amino acids: CASSLVQGPSGANVLTF. The CDR3 nucleotides read TGTGCCAGCAGCTTGGTGCAGGGCCCCTCTGGGGCCAACGTCCTGACTTTC. The full variable domain, in which reference TRBV5-6 and TRBJ2-6 provide the parts outside the CDR3, is DAGVTQSPTHLIKTRGQQVTLRCSPKSGHDTVSWYQQALGQGPQFIFQYYEEEERQRGNFPDRFSGHQFPNYSSELNVNALLLGDSALYLCASSLVQGPSGANVLTFGAGSRLTVL.

The genes are TRBV29-1 and TRBJ2-5; weak D call: TRBD2 (5 bases). CDR3 length equals 14 residues. V dropped 6 bases and J dropped 1 base, with 15 bases sitting between them. The germline CDR1 and CDR2 sequences are SQVTM and ANQGSEA. The CDR3: CSVPSPGFQETQYF. DNA for the CDR3: TGCAGCGTCCCTTCCCCGGGGTTCCAAGAGACCCAGTACTTC.

The chain recombines TRBV7-2 with TRBJ2-7; TRBD1 aligns across 7 bases. CDR3 size: 11 residues. Germline V gene lookup returns CDR1 SGHTA and CDR2 FQGNSA. J lost 3 bases, V lost 11 bases, and 4 bases had no gene match. CDR3: CASRDSYEQYF. The CDR3 DNA reads TGTGCCTCTAGGGACAGCTACGAGCAGTACTTC.

The chain recombines TRBV5-1 with TRBJ2-5; possibly TRBD2 for D (5 bases). This CDR3 is 16 amino acids long. Between the trimmed V and J ends, which lost 0 bases and 5 bases, there was a span of 17 bases. Looked up from germline, CDR1 is SGHRS and CDR2 is YFSETQ. This CDR3 reads CASSLGSQLVRETQYF. CDR3 coding DNA: TGCGCCAGCAGCTTGGGCTCCCAACTAGTTCGCGAGACCCAGTACTTC.

The chain is built from TRBV29-1 and TRBJ2-5, with 12 bases lining up with TRBD1. The CDR3 has 14 amino acids. Germline CDR1 SQVTM, CDR2 ANQGSEA. V lost 6 bases to trimming and J lost 5 bases; unmatched junction nucleotides: 7. The CDR3 is CSVGTGGPRETQYF. The CDR3 nucleotides are TGCAGCGTAGGGACAGGGGGCCCCCGGGAGACCCAGTACTTC.

The rearrangement joins TRBV9 to TRBJ1-1, with 8 bases lining up with TRBD1. Germline V gene data show CDR1 as SGDLS and CDR2 as YYNGEE. This CDR3 contains 16 residues. V lost 3 bases to trimming and J lost 5 bases; unmatched junction nucleotides: 12. The CDR3 DNA follows: TGTGCCAGCAGCGGTCCCACAGGGGGTATTGCGACTGAAGCTTTCTTT. It codes for CASSGPTGGIATEAFF.

CDR3: CASLRLRETEAFF. The CDR3 nucleotides are TGTGCCAGCCTCCGCTTAAGGGAGACTGAAGCTTTCTTT. This chain uses TRBV2 with TRBJ1-1; D unclear. V was trimmed by 8 bases and J by 5 bases, leaving 15 bases between them. This CDR3 is 13 amino acids long. The germline V gene has CDR1 SNHLY and CDR2 FYNNEI.

V gene TRBV14 combines with J gene TRBJ2-7; D not resolved. CDR1 SGHDN and CDR2 FVKESK come from the germline V gene. The CDR3 has 13 amino acids. Trimming pared 1 base from V and 4 bases from J, leaving 8 bases between. The CDR3 sequence is CASSQVHGYEQYF. CDR3 bases: TGTGCCAGCAGCCAAGTTCATGGGTACGAGCAGTACTTC.

Points on this clone: Other DNA sequences of this sample code for an identical CDR3. The chain recombines TRBV5-1 with TRBJ2-5; TRBD2 agrees at 11 bases. The CDR3 is made up of 16 amino acids. V dropped 2 bases and J dropped 1; count of bases not matched to a gene: 4. Germline V gene lookup returns CDR1 SGHRS and CDR2 YFSETQ. CDR3 nucleotides: TGCGCCAGCAGCTTAGCCGGGACTAGCGGCCAAGAGACCCAGTACTTC. Protein: CASSLAGTSGQETQYF.

This clone was detected once. The chain combines TRBV7-2 with TRBJ2-3; D ambiguous. The ends were cut back, 1 base at V and 2 bases at J, with 13 bases in the middle. The CDR3 extends over 16 amino acids. Germline CDR1 reads SGHTA; CDR2 reads FQGNSA. CDR3 region: CASSLVVRRTTDTQYF. The CDR3 bases are TGTGCCAGCAGCTTAGTAGTTAGGCGGACCACAGATACGCAGTATTTT.

In this sample, this clone turned up a few times. The chain's CDR3 is CASGSGRGTDTQYF. The CDR3 DNA sequence: TGTGCCAGCGGTAGCGGGCGGGGCACAGATACGCAGTATTTT. The rearrangement links TRBV2 to TRBJ2-3, with 7 bases fitting TRBD2. This CDR3 is built from 14 residues. With V trimmed by 8 bases and J by 1 base, 6 bases remained unmatched. Germline lookup yields CDR1 SNHLY and CDR2 FYNNEI.

This clone was counted once. V gene TRBV6-5 combines with J gene TRBJ2-4; the match to TRBD2 covers 7 bases. Germline V gene sequence: CDR1 MNHEY, CDR2 SVGAGI. V lost 6 bases, J lost 5 bases, and 10 bases stayed unmatched. The CDR3 has 15 residues. This CDR3 is CASRRLGGEENIQYF. CDR3 coding DNA: TGTGCCAGCAGACGGTTGGGAGGGGAGGAAAACATTCAGTACTTC.

There are a few counts of this clone. The chain recombines TRBV29-1 with TRBJ1-2; perhaps TRBD1 as D (5 bases). CDR1 SQVTM and CDR2 ANQGSEA come from the germline V gene. CDR3 length: 13 residues. V was pared by 7 bases and J by 4 bases, with 16 bases between. The CDR3, as DNA: TGCAGCGCCACGGGACGTACGTCCTATGGCTACACCTTC. Translation: CSATGRTSYGYTF.